These T cell receptor beta chains were read from a single sample in a study of shared clonotypes between healthy human individuals. Repertoires were generated with immunoSEQ multiplex PCR, while TCRdb's copy carries only in-frame clones and drops some. The table shows around 2.3 million clones, with nearly 97% occurring only once. The material sequenced was naive CD4+ T cells sorted from blood. These receptors came from a man aged 18 to 30 in good health. CDR3s include the opening cysteine and the closing phenylalanine or tryptophan. Each record gives: D gene, clone size, J gene, V gene, CDR3 length, CDR3 protein, CDR3 DNA. D genes are given only for firm matches. Size tells how often a clone was seen (once, few, many) or the class of an expanded clone, and some rows leave it out.

d_gene: -; abundance: -; j_gene: TRBJ2-7; v_gene: TRBV2; len: 13; CDR3aa: CASTQGSFYEQYF; CDR3nt: TGTGCCAGCACACAGGGTTCTTTTTACGAGCAGTACTTC
d_gene: TRBD1; abundance: once; j_gene: TRBJ2-7; v_gene: TRBV7-9; len: 15; CDR3aa: CASSLGTGGSYEQYF; CDR3nt: TGTGCCAGCAGCTTGGGGACAGGAGGGTCCTACGAGCAGTACTTC
d_gene: -; abundance: -; j_gene: TRBJ2-7; v_gene: TRBV7-8; len: 16; CDR3aa: CASSLRIGQINYEQYF; CDR3nt: TGTGCCAGCAGCTTAAGGATAGGTCAGATAAACTACGAGCAGTACTTC
d_gene: TRBD1; abundance: -; j_gene: TRBJ1-2; v_gene: TRBV25-1; len: 15; CDR3aa: CASSPDRGMNYGYTF; CDR3nt: TGTGCCAGCAGTCCCGACAGGGGGATGAACTATGGCTACACCTTC
d_gene: TRBD1; abundance: -; j_gene: TRBJ1-1; v_gene: TRBV25-1; len: 12; CDR3aa: CASSEVPGQKTF; CDR3nt: TGTGCCAGCAGTGAAGTACCGGGACAGAAGACCTTT
d_gene: -; abundance: once; j_gene: TRBJ2-3; v_gene: TRBV5-1; len: 12; CDR3aa: CASSLEARTQYF; CDR3nt: TGCGCCAGCAGCTTGGAGGCTAGAACGCAGTATTTT
d_gene: TRBD2; abundance: -; j_gene: TRBJ2-7; v_gene: TRBV18; len: 14; CDR3aa: CASSPSQGSGEQYF; CDR3nt: TGTGCCAGCTCACCGTCTCAGGGTAGCGGGGAGCAGTACTTC
d_gene: TRBD2; abundance: -; j_gene: TRBJ2-3; v_gene: TRBV19; len: 14; CDR3aa: CASRGGQITDTQYF; CDR3nt: TGTGCCTCGCGGGGGGGACAGATCACAGATACGCAGTATTTT
d_gene: TRBD1; abundance: -; j_gene: TRBJ1-6; v_gene: TRBV30; len: 16; CDR3aa: CAWGPMDRQINSPLHF; CDR3nt: TGTGCCTGGGGTCCCATGGACAGGCAAATTAATTCACCCCTCCACTTT
d_gene: -; abundance: -; j_gene: TRBJ2-7; v_gene: TRBV11-2; len: 15; CDR3aa: CASSLRRANSYEQYF; CDR3nt: TGTGCCAGCAGCTTACGCAGGGCCAACTCCTACGAGCAGTACTTC
d_gene: -; abundance: -; j_gene: TRBJ2-6; v_gene: TRBV6-1; len: 15; CDR3aa: CASSFGSSGANVLTF; CDR3nt: TGTGCCAGCAGTTTCGGGAGCTCTGGGGCCAACGTCCTGACTTTC
d_gene: -; abundance: once; j_gene: TRBJ2-7; v_gene: TRBV4-1; len: 17; CDR3aa: CASSQDSTPISTYEQYF; CDR3nt: TGCGCCAGCAGCCAAGATTCGACTCCCATCTCTACCTACGAGCAGTACTTC
d_gene: TRBD1; abundance: -; j_gene: TRBJ2-2; v_gene: TRBV10-3; len: 17; CDR3aa: CAIRATGGMIITGELFF; CDR3nt: TGTGCCATCAGAGCCACAGGGGGGATGATTATCACCGGGGAGCTGTTTTTT
d_gene: -; abundance: -; j_gene: TRBJ2-7; v_gene: TRBV2; len: 14; CDR3aa: CASSEQGGGNEQYF; CDR3nt: TGTGCCAGCAGTGAACAGGGGGGTGGGAACGAGCAGTACTTC
d_gene: TRBD1; abundance: -; j_gene: TRBJ1-1; v_gene: TRBV13; len: 18; CDR3aa: CASSQLPHLDREGTEAFF; CDR3nt: TGTGCCAGCAGCCAATTACCCCATCTCGACAGGGAGGGAACTGAAGCTTTCTTT
d_gene: TRBD1; abundance: -; j_gene: TRBJ1-6; v_gene: TRBV10-3; len: 14; CDR3aa: CAIRDRGNNSPLHF; CDR3nt: TGTGCCATCAGGGACAGGGGGAATAATTCACCCCTCCACTTT
d_gene: TRBD1; abundance: -; j_gene: TRBJ2-5; v_gene: TRBV5-1; len: 14; CDR3aa: CASSPGQLQETQYF; CDR3nt: TGCGCCAGCAGCCCGGGACAGCTACAAGAGACCCAGTACTTC
d_gene: -; abundance: once; j_gene: TRBJ2-3; v_gene: TRBV6-6; len: 12; CDR3aa: CASRPPTDTQYF; CDR3nt: TGTGCCAGCAGACCTCCCACAGATACGCAGTATTTT
d_gene: -; abundance: -; j_gene: TRBJ1-4; v_gene: TRBV7-8; len: 16; CDR3aa: CASSLGAVATNEKLFF; CDR3nt: TGTGCCAGCAGCTTAGGTGCTGTCGCAACTAATGAAAAACTGTTTTTT
d_gene: -; abundance: -; j_gene: TRBJ1-2; v_gene: TRBV6-1; len: 16; CDR3aa: CASSEQDGLFTYGYTF; CDR3nt: TGTGCCAGCAGTGAACAGGACGGCCTGTTCACCTATGGCTACACCTTC
d_gene: -; abundance: once; j_gene: TRBJ2-5; v_gene: TRBV6-5; len: 15; CDR3aa: CASSYRSWYQETQYF; CDR3nt: TGTGCCAGCAGTTACCGCAGTTGGTACCAAGAGACCCAGTACTTC
d_gene: TRBD1; abundance: -; j_gene: TRBJ1-1; v_gene: TRBV19; len: 16; CDR3aa: CASSITQGAGNTEAFF; CDR3nt: TGTGCCAGTAGTATTACGCAGGGGGCGGGGAACACTGAAGCTTTCTTT
d_gene: -; abundance: -; j_gene: TRBJ2-2; v_gene: TRBV5-1; len: 15; CDR3aa: CASSLIADITGELFF; CDR3nt: TGCGCCAGCAGCTTGATTGCAGATATCACCGGGGAGCTGTTTTTT
d_gene: -; abundance: -; j_gene: TRBJ2-5; v_gene: TRBV10-3; len: 14; CDR3aa: CAISESGSRETQYF; CDR3nt: TGTGCCATCAGTGAGTCTGGGAGTCGGGAGACCCAGTACTTC
d_gene: -; abundance: once; j_gene: TRBJ1-5; v_gene: TRBV5-1; len: 14; CDR3aa: CASSLEPNNQPQHF; CDR3nt: TGCGCCAGCAGCTTGGAACCCAACAATCAGCCCCAGCATTTT
d_gene: TRBD1; abundance: -; j_gene: TRBJ2-5; v_gene: TRBV7-2; len: 15; CDR3aa: CASSPWTGGGETQYF; CDR3nt: TGTGCCAGCAGCCCCTGGACAGGGGGCGGAGAGACCCAGTACTTC
d_gene: -; abundance: -; j_gene: TRBJ1-2; v_gene: TRBV4-2; len: 14; CDR3aa: CASSQGNQVDGYTF; CDR3nt: TGTGCCAGCAGCCAAGGGAACCAGGTTGATGGCTACACCTTC
d_gene: -; abundance: few; j_gene: TRBJ1-6; v_gene: TRBV6-1; len: 11; CDR3aa: CASSSGSPLHF; CDR3nt: TGTGCCAGCAGTTCAGGGTCACCCCTCCACTTT
d_gene: TRBD1; abundance: -; j_gene: TRBJ1-5; v_gene: TRBV19; len: 16; CDR3aa: CASSDTGGWGNQPQHF; CDR3nt: TGTGCCAGTAGTGATACAGGGGGCTGGGGCAATCAGCCCCAGCATTTT
d_gene: -; abundance: -; j_gene: TRBJ2-5; v_gene: TRBV9; len: 15; CDR3aa: CASSPGGLPGETQYF; CDR3nt: TGTGCCAGCAGCCCAGGCGGACTCCCCGGGGAGACCCAGTACTTC
d_gene: -; abundance: -; j_gene: TRBJ2-6; v_gene: TRBV9; len: 18; CDR3aa: CASSVLGSWSSGANVLTF; CDR3nt: TGTGCCAGCAGCGTCCTGGGGAGTTGGAGTTCTGGGGCCAACGTCCTGACTTTC
d_gene: -; abundance: -; j_gene: TRBJ1-6; v_gene: TRBV28; len: 15; CDR3aa: CASSFKSSYNSPLHF; CDR3nt: TGTGCCAGCAGTTTTAAGAGCTCCTATAATTCACCCCTCCACTTT
d_gene: -; abundance: -; j_gene: TRBJ2-2; v_gene: TRBV6-1; len: 14; CDR3aa: CASSDLGYTGELFF; CDR3nt: TGTGCCAGCAGTGATCTGGGGTACACCGGGGAGCTGTTTTTT